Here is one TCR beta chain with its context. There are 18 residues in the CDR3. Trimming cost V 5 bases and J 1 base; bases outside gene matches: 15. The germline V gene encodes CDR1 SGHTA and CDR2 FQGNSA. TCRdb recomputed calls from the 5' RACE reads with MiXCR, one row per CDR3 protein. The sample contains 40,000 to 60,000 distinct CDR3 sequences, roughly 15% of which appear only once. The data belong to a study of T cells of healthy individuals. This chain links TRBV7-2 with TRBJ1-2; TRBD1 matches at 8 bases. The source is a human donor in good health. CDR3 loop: CASSLDSGTGVLNYGYTF. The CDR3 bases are TGTGCCAGCAGCCTAGATTCCGGGACAGGCGTTCTTAACTATGGCTACACCTTC.